What follows describes a single TCR beta chain. These data originate in a study of blood T cell repertoires in COVID-19. Looking at the study overall: T cells, B-cell-depleted T cells, or PBMCs provided the cDNA or gDNA that served as material.

As originally analysed: Estimation of nucleated cell counts relied on the amplification of reference gene primers. The repertoire was sequenced with immunoSEQ multiplex PCR; TCRdb's copy has only in-frame clones and lacks some. Clone size and V and J calls were adopted from that table, with D and trimming inferred from the DNA. The sample holds under 200,000 clones, roughly 82% seen once. V lost 7 bases and J lost 3, with 21 bases in between. CDR1 LNHDA and CDR2 SQIVND come from the germline V gene (reference sequence). The length of the CDR3 is 16 residues. Participants' own reports of clinical history determined their cohort assignment.

The chain uses TRBV19 and TRBJ1-1, with D unresolved. Source material: PBMCs or T cells enriched from blood (not recorded which). The clonotype originates from a woman in her fifties or sixties with acute COVID-19. CDR3 amino acids: CASTGGRGWDDTEAFF. The DNA of the CDR3 is TGTGCCAGTACTGGAGGGCGGGGTTGGGATGACACTGAAGCTTTCTTT. Full variable domain (remainder filled in from reference TRBV19 and TRBJ1-1): DGGITQSPKYLFRKEGQNVTLSCEQNLNHDAMYWYRQDPGQGLRLIYYSQIVNDFQKGDIAEGYSVSREKKESFPLTVTSAQKNPTAFYLCASTGGRGWDDTEAFFGQGTRLTVV.